This entry concerns a single T cell receptor (beta chain). No antigen is known for it. A read error may produce the germline difference seen at one junction end. The source of the sample is a study of shared clonotypes between healthy human individuals. The DNA input per sorted-subset replicate PCR was about 220 ng, corresponding to tens of thousands of T cell genomes. Profiled with immunoSEQ multiplex PCR; TCRdb holds only in-frame clones, not every one. The data contain hundreds of thousands of clones, around 96% of them singletons. Broader study findings: In a handful of donors, about 5% of naive CD4 clonotypes appeared in common. The rarefaction results pointed to incomplete sorted-subset sequencing despite large depth.

Terminally differentiated effector memory CD45RA+ cells were excluded by CCR7 positive selection of CD45RO-negative cells. Germline CDR1 and CDR2: SNHLY and FYNNEI. This CDR3 contains 11 residues. This clonotype was sampled from a woman aged 30 to 39 in good health. What was sequenced was naive CD8+ T cells sorted from blood. The J gene is TRBJ1-2, the V gene TRBV2, with 8 bases that match TRBD1. This CDR3 reads CASSDRGRTPF. The CDR3 nucleotides are TGTGCCAGCAGTGACAGGGGGCGTACCCCCTTC.